This TCR beta chain is drawn from a study of response to subunit inactivated influenza vaccine. Study conclusions and caveats: T cells newly recruited by each seasonal influenza vaccination are few, the authors suggested.

This CDR3 is 14 amino acids long. Trimming shortened V by 5 bases and J by 4 bases, and 14 bases separated the two germline ends. Germline loops: CDR1 SGHTA, CDR2 FQGNSA. This clonotype appeared a few times. Its antigen remains unidentified. TCRdb processed the RT-PCR reads anew with MiXCR; each CDR3 protein has one entry. The sample consists of approximately 500,000 distinct CDR3 sequences, over 10% of them appearing once. The gene calls are TRBV7-2 and TRBJ2-5, with a possible D match to TRBD1 (5 bases). The material was PBMCs from blood, obtained roughly 47 days after vaccination. The receptor's source is a man in his fifties who received an inactivated influenza vaccine. This chain's CDR3 is CASSVQGTGETQYF. CDR3 DNA: TGTGCCAGCAGCGTTCAGGGAACGGGAGAGACCCAGTACTTC.